Listed below are T cell receptor beta chains from one sample, sequenced in a study of T cell repertoires in cytomegalovirus infection. TCRdb passed the reads through MiXCR, listing each CDR3 protein once. The profile shows approximately 750,000 distinct CDR3 sequences, 35% of them singletons. The specimen was PBMCs. These receptors all come from a human donor in good health (CMV status not recorded). Some clones in this sample may be carry-over from other donors' samples. Each CDR3 is given with its conserved first and last residue. The D gene is left open where the match is weak. Expanded clones are given a class, and other clones once, few, many or no size at all.

>NA|TRBV7-9|TRBD1|TRBJ2-3
CASSTGQGWDTQYF
TGTGCCAGCAGCACCGGACAGGGTTGGGATACGCAGTATTTT
>NA|TRBV30|NA|TRBJ1-2
CAWSLSLGGYTF
TGTGCCTGGAGCCTTAGCTTGGGAGGCTACACCTTC
>NA|TRBV11-2|NA|TRBJ1-6
CSSSLIRASPLHF
TGTTCCAGCAGCTTAATTCGGGCTTCACCCCTCCACTTT
>NA|TRBV6-9|NA|TRBJ1-5
CASISAGDSNQPQHF
TGTGCCAGCATCTCCGCTGGGGACAGCAATCAGCCCCAGCATTTT
>NA|TRBV20-1|TRBD1|TRBJ2-1
CSATRDRGFWGTVNEQFF
TGCAGTGCTACCCGGGACAGGGGTTTCTGGGGGACGGTGAATGAGCAGTTCTTC
>NA|TRBV25-1|NA|TRBJ1-2
CASSEGGGALFYGDGYTF
TGTGCCAGCAGTGAAGGTGGTGGGGCCCTATTTTACGGGGATGGCTACACCTTC
>many|TRBV20-1|NA|TRBJ1-5
CSARVPGQSRNQPQHF
TGCAGTGCTAGAGTTCCCGGCCAGTCTCGCAATCAGCCCCAGCATTTT
>NA|TRBV6-2/TRBV6-3|NA|TRBJ2-1
CASSYGGQMGNEQFF
TGTGCCAGCAGTTACGGGGGGCAGATGGGCAATGAGCAGTTCTTC
>NA|TRBV5-4|NA|TRBJ2-7
CASSLGGATPYEQYF
TGTGCCAGCAGCTTGGGGGGGGCAACGCCCTACGAGCAGTACTTC
>NA|TRBV9|NA|TRBJ1-5
CASSAGGNQPQHF
TGTGCCAGCAGCGCTGGAGGCAATCAGCCCCAGCATTTT
>NA|TRBV12-3/TRBV12-4|TRBD2|TRBJ2-3
CASSLFPSRLAGVTDTQYF
TGTGCCAGCAGTTTGTTCCCCTCACGACTAGCGGGAGTAACAGATACGCAGTATTTT
>NA|TRBV7-2|TRBD2|TRBJ2-1
CASTLTSGTFEQFF
TGTGCCAGCACCTTGACTAGCGGGACCTTTGAGCAGTTCTTC
>NA|TRBV20-1|NA|TRBJ1-6
CSARGYNSPLHF
TGCAGTGCCAGGGGCTATAATTCACCCCTCCACTTT
>few|TRBV7-2|TRBD2|TRBJ2-1
CASSSGLAGTNEQFF
TGTGCCAGCAGCTCGGGACTAGCGGGCACCAATGAGCAGTTCTTC
>few|TRBV12-3/TRBV12-4|TRBD1|TRBJ1-5
CASRITGTGGQPQHF
TGTGCCAGCAGGATTACCGGGACAGGGGGTCAGCCCCAGCATTTT
>few|TRBV12-3/TRBV12-4|NA|TRBJ2-1
CASSFTGRNEQFF
TGTGCCAGCAGTTTCACGGGTAGGAATGAGCAGTTCTTC
>NA|TRBV7-2|TRBD1|TRBJ2-7
CASSPGQGLIYEQYF
TGTGCCAGCAGCCCGGGACAGGGGCTAATCTACGAGCAGTACTTC
>NA|TRBV5-1|TRBD2|TRBJ2-1
CASSERLAGGLTYNEQFF
TGCGCCAGCAGCGAAAGACTAGCGGGGGGCCTTACCTACAATGAGCAGTTCTTC
>NA|TRBV19|NA|TRBJ1-1
CASKTIQGSTEAFF
TGTGCCAGTAAAACTATTCAGGGTTCCACTGAAGCTTTCTTT
>NA|TRBV2|NA|TRBJ1-5
CASSPSGQPNQPQHF
TGTGCCAGCAGTCCATCGGGACAACCCAATCAGCCCCAGCATTTT
>NA|TRBV2|TRBD1|TRBJ1-2
CASRQGFGYTF
TGTGCCAGCAGACAGGGGTTTGGCTACACCTTC
>few|TRBV11-2|NA|TRBJ1-1
CASGLERVNTEAFF
TGTGCCAGCGGCCTGGAGAGGGTGAACACTGAAGCTTTCTTT
>few|TRBV27|NA|TRBJ1-2
CASSLSGAGLAYGYTF
TGTGCCAGCAGTTTATCGGGGGCAGGGCTCGCTTATGGCTACACCTTC
>NA|TRBV28|NA|TRBJ2-3
CASSPLLGGDTQYF
TGTGCCAGCAGTCCGCTGTTGGGGGGAGATACGCAGTATTTT
>NA|TRBV7-9|NA|TRBJ1-3
CASSVARAGRAGNTIYF
TGTGCCAGCAGCGTAGCGAGGGCAGGGCGGGCTGGAAACACCATATATTTT
>few|TRBV12-3/TRBV12-4|TRBD2|TRBJ2-5
CASSLVAGLAGVRETQYF
TGTGCCAGCAGTTTAGTAGCCGGACTAGCGGGGGTTCGTGAGACCCAGTACTTC
>NA|TRBV5-4|NA|TRBJ1-2
CASSTTGTHYGYTF
TGTGCCAGCAGCACTACCGGGACACACTATGGCTACACCTTC
>many|TRBV7-8|TRBD1|TRBJ2-5
CASSGQGGRETQYF
TGTGCCAGCAGCGGACAGGGGGGGCGAGAGACCCAGTACTTC
>few|TRBV28|TRBD2|TRBJ2-7
CASSSRGGRTYEQYF
TGTGCCAGCAGTTCCCGGGGGGGTCGGACCTACGAGCAGTACTTC
>few|TRBV28|TRBD1|TRBJ2-6
CASSFGGTGAGANVLTF
TGTGCCAGCAGTTTTGGTGGGACAGGGGCTGGGGCCAACGTCCTGACTTTC
>few|TRBV6-2/TRBV6-3|NA|TRBJ1-5
CASSYSIGGLPQHF
TGTGCCAGCAGTTACTCGATTGGGGGACTGCCCCAGCATTTT
>few|TRBV19|NA|TRBJ1-1
CASAGYTEAFF
TGTGCCAGCGCGGGATACACTGAAGCTTTCTTT
>NA|TRBV14|TRBD2|TRBJ2-2
CASSQDQGLGTTGELFF
TGTGCCAGCAGCCAAGATCAGGGACTAGGAACAACCGGGGAGCTGTTTTTT
>NA|TRBV6-5|NA|TRBJ2-1
CASQVGRNEQFF
TGTGCCAGCCAAGTAGGACGGAATGAGCAGTTCTTC
>NA|TRBV7-2|TRBD1|TRBJ2-7
CASSLVDTGGHEQYF
TGTGCCAGCAGCTTAGTTGACACAGGGGGCCACGAGCAGTACTTC
>NA|TRBV7-2|TRBD2|TRBJ2-1
CASSSRLAGLDEQFF
TGTGCCAGCAGCTCCAGACTAGCGGGGCTTGATGAGCAGTTCTTC
>many|TRBV7-2|NA|TRBJ1-1
CASSYTENTEAFF
TGTGCCAGCAGCTACACCGAGAACACTGAAGCTTTCTTT
>few|TRBV11-3|TRBD1|TRBJ2-3
CASSLKGQGRGDTQYF
TGTGCCAGCAGCTTAAAGGGACAGGGTAGGGGAGATACGCAGTATTTT